This passage covers 10 T cell receptor beta chains from one sample sequenced in a study of vaccination effects on CD4 cells after COVID-19. Measured with immunoSEQ multiplex PCR; TCRdb has only the in-frame clones, and not every one. The sample has under 65,000 clones; more than 65% are singletons. These TCRs' antigens remain unknown. Using viral peptide pools, the ViraFEST assay grew out antigen-specific CD4+ T cells prior to sequencing. The culture ran for roughly ten days, and then CD4+ T cells were isolated. According to PCR results, the person was infected with SARS-CoV-2 between March and December 2020. Specimen: CD4+ T cells from PBMCs cultured with HIV peptides, collected before COVID-19 vaccination. Documented subset: HIV-1 Nef peptide pool negative control/reference culture. These receptors were taken from a human donor who had a prior SARS-CoV-2 infection.

A few counts support this clone. V is TRBV19 and J is TRBJ1-2; TRBD1 is a possible D gene (5 bases). V was cut by 4 bases and J by 5 bases, with 17 bases left in between. Germline CDR1 LNHDA, CDR2 SQIVND (reference sequence). The CDR3 contains 15 residues. The CDR3 loop reads CASSKPGTAQYGYTF. The CDR3 DNA is TGTGCCAGTAGTAAGCCCGGGACGGCACAATATGGCTACACCTTC. The full variable domain, its missing parts supplied by reference TRBV19 and TRBJ1-2, is DGGITQSPKYLFRKEGQNVTLSCEQNLNHDAMYWYRQDPGQGLRLIYYSQIVNDFQKGDIAEGYSVSREKKESFPLTVTSAQKNPTAFYLCASSKPGTAQYGYTFGSGTRLTVV.

The chain has TRBV7-6 and TRBJ1-3, with D tentatively TRBD1 (5 bases). V lost 1 base and J lost 3, with 22 bases in between. The CDR3 totals 19 residues. Germline CDR1 SGHVS, CDR2 FNYEAQ. The CDR3 here is CASSLGGTEPESGGNTIYF. CDR3 nucleotide sequence: TGTGCCAGCAGCTTAGGGGGGACGGAACCCGAATCGGGTGGAAACACCATATATTTT.

The V call is TRBV7-2, the J call TRBJ1-5, with D tentatively TRBD1 (5 bases). This CDR3 has 15 amino acids. The germline V and J ends were trimmed by 1 base and 0 bases, with 7 bases remaining between them. The germline gives CDR1 SGHTA, CDR2 FQGNSA. The CDR3 region has the DNA TGTGCCAGCAGCTTAGTGGGGGATAGCAATCAGCCCCAGCATTTT. Amino acids: CASSLVGDSNQPQHF.

This rearrangement joins TRBV27 to TRBJ2-1; 9 bases agree with TRBD2. The CDR3 loop spans 16 amino acids. The J segment lost 1 base and the V segment lost 7 bases, leaving 8 bases of the junction unmatched. The germline CDR1 and CDR2 sequences are MNHEY and SMNVEV (reference sequence). The CDR3 DNA sequence: TGTGCCAGCACGAGCGGGAGGCGAGGATCCTACAATGAGCAGTTCTTC. Translating it yields CASTSGRRGSYNEQFF.

The V and J genes are TRBV7-9 and TRBJ1-3, with D maybe TRBD1 (6 bases). Looked up from germline, CDR1 is SEHNR and CDR2 is FQNEAQ (reference sequence). This CDR3 region has 15 residues. With 3 bases removed from V and 3 bases from J, the gap between germline ends came to 12 bases. The CDR3 DNA follows: TGTGCCAGCAGCTTGGGTCGGGGGCTTGGAAACACCATATATTTT. It encodes CASSLGRGLGNTIYF. Full variable domain (remainder filled in from reference TRBV7-9 and TRBJ1-3): DTGVSQNPRHKITKRGQNVTFRCDPISEHNRLYWYRQTLGQGPEFLTYFQNEAQLEKSRLLSDRFSAERPKGSFSTLEIQRTEQGDSAMYLCASSLGRGLGNTIYFGEGSWLTVV.

This sequence joins TRBV21-1 and TRBJ1-1. TRBV21-1 is a pseudogene. This CDR3 has 19 amino acids. The DNA of the CDR3 is TGTGCCAGCAGCAAGGCGGCCAGGGGGGGCGTTTATGGGGTCACTGAAGCTTTCTTT. Protein product: CASSKAARGGVYGVTEAFF.

The rearrangement links TRBV7-2 to TRBJ2-7; D call uncertain. The CDR3 extends over 15 amino acids. Per the germline V gene, CDR1 is SGHTA and CDR2 is FQGNSA. V lost 1 base and J lost 2, with 12 bases in between. CDR3 nucleotides: TGTGCCAGCAGCTTAGGCTTGGCGGCAACCTACGAGCAGTACTTC. The encoded protein is CASSLGLAATYEQYF.

This chain joins TRBV2 and TRBJ1-2; weak D call: TRBD1 (6 bases). Germline V gene data show CDR1 as SNHLY and CDR2 as FYNNEI. V lost 3 bases to trimming and J lost 6 bases, with 17 bases between them. This CDR3 region has 15 residues. CDR3 bases: TGTGCCAGCAGTGATCTGCGAGGGGGTGGTGATGGCTACACCTTC. It translates to CASSDLRGGGDGYTF.

The chain couples TRBV6-5 to TRBJ1-2; D unclear. V was clipped by 6 bases and J by 7 bases, with 15 bases between them. CDR1 is MNHEY and CDR2 is SVGAGI in the germline V gene. The CDR3 has 13 amino acids. CDR3 region: CASRSQGLRGYTF. The DNA for the CDR3 is TGTGCCAGCAGGTCGCAAGGATTGCGTGGCTACACCTTC.

The V call is TRBV2, the J call TRBJ2-7; 8 bases fit TRBD2. The ends lost 6 bases at V and 7 bases at J; junction bases unmatched: 11. The CDR3 consists of 14 residues. The germline gives CDR1 SNHLY, CDR2 FYNNEI. The CDR3 DNA is TGTGCCAGCAGGGCTGGACTAGCCACAGGGGAGCAGTACTTC. Protein: CASRAGLATGEQYF. The full variable domain, with the rest looked up from reference TRBV2 and TRBJ2-7, is EPEVTQTPSHQVTQMGQEVILRCVPISNHLYFYWYRQILGQKVEFLVSFYNNEISEKSEIFDDQFSVERPDGSNFTLKIRSTKLEDSAMYFCASRAGLATGEQYFGPGTRLTVT.